These 24 T cell receptor beta chains originate from one sample sequenced in a study of blood T cell repertoires in COVID-19. This table comes from immunoSEQ multiplex PCR, and its TCRdb copy is limited to in-frame clones, with some not included. This table has 150,000 to 200,000 clones, about 90% appearing once. The sample taken for sequencing was PBMCs or T cells enriched from blood (not recorded which). All receptors derive from a human donor with acute COVID-19. The donor label of this sample is uncertain.

V and J are TRBV18 and TRBJ2-3; D not resolved. There are 12 residues in the CDR3. Trimming took off 8 bases at V and 5 bases at J, with 11 bases between the two ends. Germline-derived CDR1 and CDR2 are KGHSH and LQKENI. CDR3 sequence reads: CASARLEDTQYF. The CDR3 nucleotides are TGTGCCAGCGCACGACTCGAAGATACGCAGTATTTT.

This clone was counted between two and nine times. V is TRBV5-4 and J is TRBJ1-2; no clear D gene. V gave up 4 bases and J gave up 5 bases, with 9 bases separating them. CDR3 length equals 12 residues. CDR1 is SGHNT, CDR2 YYREEE, per germline (reference sequence). CDR3 sequence reads: CASSVTGYGYTF. CDR3 DNA sequence: TGTGCCAGCAGCGTGACGGGTTATGGCTACACCTTC.

The chain carries TRBV4-1 and TRBJ2-7; 9 bases line up with TRBD2. V gave up 0 bases and J gave up 6 bases; unmatched junction bases: 15. From germline, CDR1 is MGHRA and CDR2 YSYEKL. The CDR3 sequence is 18 residues long. The CDR3 nucleotides are TGCGCCAGCAGCCAAGAAGGGTGGGGTAGCGGGGGTTCTGTCGAGCAGTACTTC. Protein: CASSQEGWGSGGSVEQYF.

In this sample, this clone turned up once. The chain employs TRBV5-6 and TRBJ2-7; D is perhaps TRBD2 (6 bases). Per germline, CDR1 SGHDT and CDR2 YYEEEE. V lost 5 bases and J 9 bases, leaving 24 bases between the germline ends. The CDR3 totals 15 residues. The CDR3 protein is CASSSGGLAQNRQYF. As DNA, the CDR3 is TGTGCCAGCAGTTCGGGCGGCCTAGCGCAAAATCGGCAGTACTTC. Filled out from reference TRBV5-6 and TRBJ2-7, the complete variable domain reads DAGVTQSPTHLIKTRGQQVTLRCSPKSGHDTVSWYQQALGQGPQFIFQYYEEEERQRGNFPDRFSGHQFPNYSSELNVNALLLGDSALYLCASSSGGLAQNRQYFGPGTRLTVT.

This rearrangement joins TRBV27 to TRBJ1-1, with TRBD1 as a possible D gene (6 bases). The CDR3 has 13 amino acids. Trimming cost V 2 bases and J 7 bases, with 11 bases left between them. CDR1 and CDR2 from the germline V gene are MNHEY and SMNVEV (reference sequence). The CDR3 DNA is TGTGCCAGCAGTTTACAGGGGAGTGATGAAGCTTTCTTT. Amino acids: CASSLQGSDEAFF.

CDR3 DNA sequence: TGCGCCAGCAGTGAGCGGGGGGGACCCGGGGAGCTGTTTTTT. It yields the protein CASSERGGPGELFF. The chain carries TRBV10-2 and TRBJ2-2, with 8 bases fitting TRBD2. There are 14 residues in the CDR3. Germline V gene data show CDR1 as WSHSY and CDR2 as SAAADI. Germline trimming cut 2 bases from V and 6 bases from J; bases unmatched to any gene: 2.

The chain carries TRBV6-5 and TRBJ1-2, with D maybe TRBD1 (6 bases). The V gene lost 4 bases and the J gene lost 2 bases, with 8 bases spanning the gap. Germline CDR1 and CDR2: MNHEY and SVGAGI. The CDR3 is made up of 13 amino acids. As DNA, the CDR3 is TGTGCCAGCAGTTTGAGGGGGAACTATGGCTACACCTTC. Its protein is CASSLRGNYGYTF.

This rearrangement joins TRBV3-1 (or the pseudogene TRBV3-2) to TRBJ2-5; D uncertain. CDR3 size: 11 residues. V dropped 4 bases and J dropped 4 bases, with 4 bases sitting between them. The germline CDR1 and CDR2 sequences are LGHDT and YNNKEL (reference sequence). CDR3 loop: CASSRRETQYF. In nucleotides, the CDR3 is TGTGCCAGCAGCCGTCGAGAGACCCAGTACTTC.

This sequence joins TRBV27 and TRBJ1-2, with 7 bases identical to TRBD1. V gave up 4 bases and J gave up 4 bases; unmatched junction bases: 3. In germline, CDR1 is MNHEY, CDR2 SMNVEV (reference sequence). The CDR3 length is 13 residues. Here the CDR3 reads CASSYRGSYGYTF. CDR3 in DNA: TGTGCCAGCAGTTACAGGGGAAGCTATGGCTACACCTTC.

The rearrangement joins TRBV6-2 or TRBV6-3 to TRBJ2-1, with a possible D match to TRBD1 (5 bases). The CDR3 spans 14 residues. The germline gives CDR1 MNHEY, CDR2 SVGEGT. Trimming pared 2 bases from V and 3 bases from J, leaving 8 bases between. CDR3 coding DNA: TGTGCCAGCAGTTACCCAGGGTTCTACAATGAGCAGTTCTTC. Residues: CASSYPGFYNEQFF.

The chain links TRBV5-8 to TRBJ2-3; D is perhaps TRBD2 (7 bases). Germline-derived CDR1 and CDR2 are SGHTS and YDEGEE. The CDR3 spans 14 residues. V was clipped by 0 bases and J by 7 bases, with 12 bases between them. The CDR3 protein is CASSLGGGRYTQYF. The CDR3 DNA reads TGTGCCAGCAGCTTGGGCGGGGGCCGGTATACGCAGTATTTT.

V and J are TRBV24-1 and TRBJ2-2; D gene uncertain. Trimming stripped 5 bases from V and 8 bases from J, with 11 bases between. The CDR3 has 13 residues. From germline, CDR1 is KGHDR and CDR2 SFDVKD. The CDR3 DNA follows: TGTGCCACCAGTGCCCCAGGAAGAGGGGAGCTGTTTTTT. Its protein product is CATSAPGRGELFF.

This sequence joins TRBV6-2 or TRBV6-3 and TRBJ2-7; 7 positions match TRBD1. CDR1 is MNHEY, CDR2 SVGEGT, per germline. CDR3 length: 14 residues. V shed 2 bases, J shed 1 base, and the junction held 2 bases outside the gene matches. CDR3 in amino acids: CASSYGTESYEQYF. The CDR3 DNA reads as TGTGCCAGCAGTTACGGGACAGAATCCTACGAGCAGTACTTC.

This clone is a singleton in its sample. The chain carries TRBV4-3 and TRBJ2-7; D might be TRBD1 (5 bases). This CDR3 is built from 15 residues. The germline V gene has CDR1 LGHNA and CDR2 YSLEER. V lost 1 base and J 4 bases, leaving 14 bases between the germline ends. The CDR3 DNA reads TGCGCCAGCAGCCAAGCGCAGGGCCAGGGATACGAGCAGTACTTC. The encoded protein is CASSQAQGQGYEQYF.

J is TRBJ2-2 and V is TRBV19; D remains ambiguous. CDR1 is LNHDA and CDR2 is SQIVND in the germline V gene (reference sequence). This CDR3 region has 14 residues. With 2 bases removed from V and 7 bases from J, the gap between germline ends came to 11 bases. The CDR3 DNA is TGTGCCAGTAGTATACAAATAGCTAGCGGGGAGCTGTTTTTT. Encoded protein: CASSIQIASGELFF.

DNA for the CDR3: TGTGCCAGCAGTCAAAGGGCAGGGGGCACTGAAGCTTTCTTT. This translates into CASSQRAGGTEAFF. This chain joins TRBV2 and TRBJ1-1; 7 bases are a match to TRBD1. This CDR3 contains 14 residues. The V and J ends lost 5 bases and 4 bases, in that order; junction bases with no gene match: 7. In germline, CDR1 is SNHLY, CDR2 FYNNEI.

The chain combines TRBV20-1 with TRBJ1-2; 9 nucleotides line up with TRBD1. The length of the CDR3 is 11 residues. CDR1 DFQATT and CDR2 SNEGSKA come from the germline V gene (reference sequence). The ends lost 7 bases at V and 7 bases at J; junction bases unmatched: 4. CDR3: CSVMDRGGYTF. CDR3 bases: TGCAGTGTCATGGACAGGGGTGGCTACACCTTC.

V and J are TRBV19 and TRBJ2-1, with D perhaps TRBD1 (5 bases). This CDR3 spans 13 amino acids. Trimming shortened V by 5 bases and J by 7 bases, and 12 bases separated the two germline ends. The germline V gene encodes CDR1 LNHDA and CDR2 SQIVND (reference sequence). CDR3 sequence: CASSSQGGNEQFF. In DNA form, the CDR3 reads TGTGCCAGTAGTTCGCAGGGTGGGAATGAGCAGTTCTTC.

This chain joins TRBV5-4 and TRBJ2-1, with a possible D match to TRBD1 (5 bases). Per the germline V gene, CDR1 is SGHNT and CDR2 is YYREEE (reference sequence). The ends were cut back, 0 bases at V and 7 bases at J, with 11 bases in the middle. CDR3 length: 14 amino acids. CDR3 in amino acids: CASSLEGPRNEQFF. The CDR3 DNA is TGTGCCAGCAGCTTGGAGGGGCCGAGGAATGAGCAGTTCTTC.

The chain carries TRBV19 and TRBJ2-3; 8 bases align to TRBD1. V gave up 7 bases and J gave up 3 bases; unmatched junction bases: 6. CDR3 length equals 14 residues. From germline, CDR1 is LNHDA and CDR2 SQIVND (reference sequence). This chain's CDR3 is CASKRQGLTDTQYF. The CDR3 DNA reads TGTGCCAGTAAGAGACAGGGGCTGACAGATACGCAGTATTTT.

The table lists this clone with a count of one. The V call is TRBV28, the J call TRBJ1-1; 7 bases map to TRBD1. There are 15 residues in the CDR3. Germline loops: CDR1 MDHEN, CDR2 SYDVKM. V shed 4 bases and J 1 base; nucleotides not matched to a gene: 6. The CDR3 loop is CASSSAQGGNTEAFF. The DNA for the CDR3 is TGTGCCAGCAGTTCCGCCCAGGGGGGGAACACTGAAGCTTTCTTT.

V gene TRBV6-5 combines with J gene TRBJ2-7; D not resolved. Germline V gene data show CDR1 as MNHEY and CDR2 as SVGAGI. This CDR3 is 15 amino acids long. V was clipped by 6 bases and J by 2 bases, with 17 bases between them. The CDR3 DNA sequence: TGTGCCAGCAGCGTACCTGGCGGTGATACCTACGAGCAGTACTTC. This gives the protein CASSVPGGDTYEQYF.

The V call is TRBV6-5, the J call TRBJ1-3; D gene uncertain. The CDR3 consists of 14 residues. Germline V gene data show CDR1 as MNHEY and CDR2 as SVGAGI. Trimming pared 6 bases from V and 2 bases from J, leaving 11 bases between. This chain's CDR3 is CASRNRRAGNTIYF. CDR3 sequence (DNA): TGTGCCAGCAGAAATCGGCGGGCTGGAAACACCATATATTTT.

The V call is TRBV25-1, the J call TRBJ1-1; no clear D. The CDR3 length is 14 residues. Germline CDR1 MGHDK, CDR2 SYGVNS. With 6 bases removed from V and 11 bases from J, the gap between germline ends came to 22 bases. The CDR3 protein is CASSSRGFSIVAFF. The CDR3, as DNA: TGTGCCAGCAGCTCCCGAGGCTTTAGCATCGTGGCTTTCTTT.